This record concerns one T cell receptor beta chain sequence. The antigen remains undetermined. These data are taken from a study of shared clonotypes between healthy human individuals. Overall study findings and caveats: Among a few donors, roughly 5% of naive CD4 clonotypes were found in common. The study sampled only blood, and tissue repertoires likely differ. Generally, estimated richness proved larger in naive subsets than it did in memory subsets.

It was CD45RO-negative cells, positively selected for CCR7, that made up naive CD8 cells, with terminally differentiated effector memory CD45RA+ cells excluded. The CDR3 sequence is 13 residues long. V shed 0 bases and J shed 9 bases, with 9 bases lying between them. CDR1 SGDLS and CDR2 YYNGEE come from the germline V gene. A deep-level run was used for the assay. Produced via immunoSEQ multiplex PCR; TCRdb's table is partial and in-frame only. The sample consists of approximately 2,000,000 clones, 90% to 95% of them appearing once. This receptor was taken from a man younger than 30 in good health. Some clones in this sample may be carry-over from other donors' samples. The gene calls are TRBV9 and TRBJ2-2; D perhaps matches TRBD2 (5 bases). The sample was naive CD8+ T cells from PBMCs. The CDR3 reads CASSVDGIRELFF. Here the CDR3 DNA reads TGTGCCAGCAGCGTAGACGGGATCAGGGAGCTGTTTTTT.